The sequence of this T cell receptor (beta chain) was determined in a study of cytomegalovirus exposure and HLA in healthy donors. The repertoire was sequenced with immunoSEQ multiplex PCR; TCRdb's copy has only in-frame clones and lacks some. The repertoire holds 350,000 or so clones, with 75% to 90% as singletons. This clone was seen a handful of times. Its antigen is unknown. Findings and limits, study-wide: Subsequent analysis revealed that first-cohort TCR clusters tended to co-occur in the approximately 120 validation repertoires.

This CDR3 region has 15 residues. Trimming took 3 bases from V and 7 from J, leaving 16 bases between them. CDR1 is MDHEN and CDR2 is SYDVKM in the germline V gene. The specimen was PBMCs. The receptor was isolated from a woman under 30 in good health and CMV-seronegative. The J gene is TRBJ1-5, the V gene TRBV28; D may be TRBD1 (6 bases). The CDR3 sequence is CASSLGQGSRQPQHF. CDR3 coding DNA: TGTGCCAGCAGTTTGGGGCAGGGGAGTAGGCAGCCCCAGCATTTT.